These 10 T cell receptor beta chains came from one sample sequenced in a study of T cells after posttransplantation cyclophosphamide. Methotrexate plus calcineurin inhibitor accompanied controls' myeloablative marrow transplants; sampling was 1 year later. Sequencing used immunoSEQ multiplex PCR; TCRdb keeps in-frame clones, though not all of them. The sample shows around 23,000 clones, about 86% of them seen only once. This material consisted of PBMCs, taken 350 to 400 days after allogeneic stem cell transplant with calcineurin inhibitor and methotrexate. These TCRs come from a female patient between 30 and 40 years old who received an allogeneic stem cell transplant from an unrelated donor, was CMV-positive, and had acute and chronic GVHD. T cells may partly derive from the graft donor.

The chain recombines TRBV20-1 with TRBJ2-1; D is undetermined. Germline V gene data show CDR1 as DFQATT and CDR2 as SNEGSKA (reference sequence). V dropped 5 bases and J dropped 10 bases, with 9 bases sitting between them. The CDR3 is made up of 10 amino acids. The CDR3 DNA sequence: TGCAGTGCTTACCCGCAGGAGCAGTTCTTC. Translating gives CSAYPQEQFF.

The chain employs TRBV25-1 and TRBJ2-7, with 7 bases identical to TRBD1. The CDR3 has 14 amino acids. V shed 10 bases, J shed 3 bases, and the junction held 12 bases outside the gene matches. The germline CDR1 and CDR2 sequences are MGHDK and SYGVNS. In DNA, the CDR3 is TGTGCCAACAACCGGGACAGAAAAGTCTACGAGCAGTACTTC. This translates into CANNRDRKVYEQYF.

The chain links TRBV10-3 to TRBJ2-7; 11 bases agree with TRBD1. There are 16 residues in the CDR3. CDR1 is ENHRY, CDR2 SYGVKD, per germline. Unmatched junction bases numbered 3, after V lost 2 bases and J lost 0 bases. The CDR3 DNA is TGTGCCATCAGTGAGGGACAGGGGGCGATCTCCTACGAGCAGTACTTC. Translated: CAISEGQGAISYEQYF.

The V call is TRBV6-6, the J call TRBJ1-1, with TRBD1 matching 8 bases. Germline values: CDR1 MNHNY, CDR2 SVGAGI (reference sequence). The junction had 4 bases not matched to a gene; V was cut back by 3 bases and J by 7 bases. This CDR3 is 13 amino acids long. DNA for the CDR3: TGTGCCAGCAGTTATGGGACAGGCTTTGAAGCTTTCTTT. Translated, it gives CASSYGTGFEAFF.

On this clone itself: The junction departs from germline at one end; a sequencing error may be responsible. The CDR3 nucleotides are TGTGCCAGCAGACTAGCGGGAGATTCGATTTTT. Protein product: CASRLAGDSIF. The chain combines TRBV27 with TRBJ2-3, with TRBD2 matching over 11 bases. The CDR3 loop spans 11 amino acids. CDR1 MNHEY and CDR2 SMNVEV come from the germline V gene (reference sequence).

This clone appeared a single time. V usage is TRBV9 and J usage is TRBJ2-1, with 11 bases aligning to TRBD2. V lost 3 bases to trimming and J lost 3 bases; unmatched junction nucleotides: 2. Germline V gene lookup returns CDR1 SGDLS and CDR2 YYNGEE. The CDR3 runs to 15 residues. The chain's CDR3 is CASSATSGSYNEQFF. The DNA for the CDR3 is TGTGCCAGCAGCGCAACTAGCGGGAGCTACAATGAGCAGTTCTTC. Together with reference TRBV9 and TRBJ2-1, the CDR3 gives the full variable domain: DSGVTQTPKHLITATGQRVTLRCSPRSGDLSVYWYQQSLDQGLQFLIQYYNGEERAKGNILERFSAQQFPDLHSELNLSSLELGDSALYFCASSATSGSYNEQFFGPGTRLTVL.

The chain joins TRBV11-3 to TRBJ1-1, with 8 bases matching TRBD1. V lost 4 bases to trimming and J lost 11 bases; unmatched junction nucleotides: 6. CDR1 and CDR2 (germline): SGHNT, YENEEA. There are 12 residues in the CDR3. Here the CDR3 DNA reads TGTGCCAGCAGCTCGGAGACAGGGGAGGCTTTCTTT. Protein sequence: CASSSETGEAFF.

The chain combines TRBV28 with TRBJ1-2; possible D gene TRBD1, 5 bases. This CDR3 region has 14 residues. The V gene's germline CDR1 is MDHEN and CDR2 SYDVKM. Trimming removed 2 bases at V and 2 bases at J, with 9 bases between. The DNA of the CDR3 is TGTGCCAGCAGTTTAGGGGCAGGGAACTATGGCTACACCTTC. Translated: CASSLGAGNYGYTF.

The gene calls are TRBV5-1 and TRBJ2-1, with TRBD1 matching 8 bases. This CDR3 contains 14 residues. CDR1 is SGHRS and CDR2 is YFSETQ in the germline V gene. V shed 8 bases, J shed 6 bases, and the junction held 10 bases outside the gene matches. The CDR3 sequence: CASSPGGLGNEQFF. The DNA of the CDR3 is TGCGCCAGTAGCCCAGGGGGCTTGGGCAATGAGCAGTTCTTC. The complete variable domain, with remaining parts taken from reference TRBV5-1 and TRBJ2-1, reads KAGVTQTPRYLIKTRGQQVTLSCSPISGHRSVSWYQQTPGQGLQFLFEYFSETQRNKGNFPGRFSGRQFSNSRSEMNVSTLELGDSALYLCASSPGGLGNEQFFGPGTRLTVL.

The chain recombines TRBV9 with TRBJ2-3; 7 bases line up with TRBD2. The CDR3 runs 16 residues. Germline CDR1 SGDLS, CDR2 YYNGEE. The ends lost 1 base at V and 6 bases at J; junction bases unmatched: 11. CDR3 bases: TGTGCCAGCAGCGTATTAGGAAGCGGGATCTCTGATACGCAGTATTTT. This encodes CASSVLGSGISDTQYF. The full variable domain, completed using reference TRBV9 and TRBJ2-3, is DSGVTQTPKHLITATGQRVTLRCSPRSGDLSVYWYQQSLDQGLQFLIQYYNGEERAKGNILERFSAQQFPDLHSELNLSSLELGDSALYFCASSVLGSGISDTQYFGPGTRLTVL.